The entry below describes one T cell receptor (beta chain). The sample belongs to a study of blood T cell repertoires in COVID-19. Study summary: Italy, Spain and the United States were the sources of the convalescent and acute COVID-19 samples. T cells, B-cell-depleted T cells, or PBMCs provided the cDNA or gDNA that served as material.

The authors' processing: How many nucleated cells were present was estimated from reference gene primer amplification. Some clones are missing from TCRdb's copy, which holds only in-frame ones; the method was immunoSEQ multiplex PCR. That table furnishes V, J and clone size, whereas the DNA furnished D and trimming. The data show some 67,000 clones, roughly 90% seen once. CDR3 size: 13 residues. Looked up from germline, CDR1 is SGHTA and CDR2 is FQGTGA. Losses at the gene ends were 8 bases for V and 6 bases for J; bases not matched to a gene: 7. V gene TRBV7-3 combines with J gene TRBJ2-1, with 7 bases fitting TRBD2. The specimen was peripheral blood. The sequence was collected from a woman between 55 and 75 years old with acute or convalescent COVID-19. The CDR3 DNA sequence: TGTGCCAGCGCGCAGGGAGGGTTCAATGAGCAGTTCTTC. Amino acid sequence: CASAQGGFNEQFF.